What follows are 8 T cell receptor beta chains derived from one specimen sequenced in a study of T cells in Graves' hyperthyroidism and ophthalmopathy. Researchers took RNA transcripts and amplified the TCR beta CDR3 regions from them. HTBI primers were the set used in a first-round RT-PCR of the TCR CDR3. TCRdb fed the multiplex PCR reads into MiXCR, producing one record per CDR3 protein. The data hold about 680,000 distinct CDR3 sequences, with just over 35% observed a single time. Sequenced: blood. These receptors came from a woman aged 40 to 49 with Graves' hyperthyroidism.

This clonotype was seen once. V and J are TRBV4-1 and TRBJ1-2; D perhaps matches TRBD1 (6 bases). The V end lost 4 bases, the J end lost 4 bases, and 16 bases lay between the germline ends. Germline V CDR1 and CDR2: MGHRA, YSYEKL. CDR3 length: 15 amino acids. For the CDR3, the DNA is TGCGCCAGCAGCCGGGGGACTCAGGGGTTCTATGGCTACACCTTC. This translates into CASSRGTQGFYGYTF.

In regard to this clonotype: Given a much more abundant clone one base away, this may be a read error. The chain links TRBV9 to TRBJ1-2, with a weak D call TRBD1 (6 bases). V gave up 3 bases and J gave up 4 bases, with 13 bases separating them. Germline V gene lookup returns CDR1 SGDLS and CDR2 YYNGEE. CDR3 length equals 14 residues. CDR3 sequence (DNA): TGTGCCAGCAGCGCCGATACAGGGTCCTATGGCTACACCTTC. This translates into CASSADTGSYGYTF.

In the case of this clonotype: With a much larger clone just one base away, this may be a read error. The V gene is TRBV29-1, the J gene TRBJ2-5, with 10 bases lining up with TRBD2. CDR1 and CDR2 from the germline V gene are SQVTM and ANQGSEA. CDR3 length equals 17 residues. Trimming removed 5 bases from V and 3 bases from J; junction bases left unmatched: 15. The CDR3 DNA sequence: TGCAGCGTTAACGCACTAGCGGGAAGCCCTCAGGAAGAGACCCAGTACTTC. Translation gives CSVNALAGSPQEETQYF.

In this sample, this clonotype turned up once. This chain connects TRBV20-1 to TRBJ2-5; 8 bases are shared with TRBD2. Germline V lookup: CDR1 DFQATT, CDR2 SNEGSKA (reference sequence). V was pared by 7 bases and J by 5 bases, with 12 bases of the junction left unmatched. The CDR3 is 14 residues long. As DNA, the CDR3 is TGCAGTGGTTCTAGCGGGTCCACCGGGGAGACCCAGTACTTC. This codes for CSGSSGSTGETQYF.

This chain connects TRBV4-3 to TRBJ2-2; TRBD1 aligns across 8 bases. Germline-derived CDR1 and CDR2 are LGHNA and YSLEER. This CDR3 contains 16 residues. The V segment lost 4 bases and the J segment 4 bases; nucleotides outside the gene matches: 8. The CDR3 nucleotides are TGCGCCAGCAGCCGAAACAGGGGGGCCGGCACCGGGGAGCTGTTTTTT. Encoded protein: CASSRNRGAGTGELFF.

This clonotype was seen ten or more times. The chain combines TRBV2 with TRBJ1-4; TRBD1 agrees at 7 bases. Germline-derived CDR1 and CDR2 are SNHLY and FYNNEI. This CDR3 comprises 15 residues. V lost 6 bases and J lost 0; bases outside the gene matches: 4. DNA of the CDR3: TGTGCCAGCAGCCCCACAGGGGCAACTAATGAAAAACTGTTTTTT. Its protein is CASSPTGATNEKLFF.

In this sample, this clonotype turned up many times. The chain recombines TRBV10-3 with TRBJ1-5; weak D call: TRBD1 (5 bases). V lost 10 bases and J lost 3, with 16 bases in between. The CDR3 runs 14 residues. From germline, CDR1 is ENHRY and CDR2 SYGVKD. The CDR3: CATQSSGVNQPQHF. In DNA, the CDR3 is TGTGCCACCCAAAGTTCGGGGGTCAATCAGCCCCAGCATTTT.

Notes on this clonotype: This clone may be a read error of a much larger clone one base away. V gene TRBV20-1 combines with J gene TRBJ1-5, with no clear D. The CDR3 loop spans 12 amino acids. Germline CDR1 is DFQATT and CDR2 is SNEGSKA (reference sequence). The ends were cut back, 6 bases at V and 4 bases at J, with 10 bases in the middle. CDR3 loop: CSARTQNQPQHF. The CDR3, as DNA: TGCAGTGCGCGGACGCAGAATCAGCCCCAGCATTTT.